The source of this T cell receptor (beta chain) is a study of T cells in Graves' hyperthyroidism and ophthalmopathy. V lost 4 bases and J lost 4; bases outside the gene matches: 6. CDR1 and CDR2 (germline): SGHAT, FQNNGV. This CDR3 has 16 residues. Amplification of TCR beta CDR3 regions was performed using RNA transcripts as template. The HTBI set primed first-round TCR CDR3 RT-PCR. MiXCR, applied by TCRdb to the multiplex PCR reads, yields one record per CDR3 protein. This sample has roughly 640,000 distinct CDR3 sequences; around 16% occur once, and the top ten carry around 3.5%. The sequence was obtained from a woman between 40 and 55 years old with Graves' ophthalmopathy. This chain joins TRBV11-2 and TRBJ2-1; 11 nucleotides align to TRBD2. Sequences were obtained from blood. The chain's CDR3 is CASSSIGTSGYNEQFF. CDR3 bases: TGTGCCAGCAGCTCAATCGGGACTAGCGGATACAATGAGCAGTTCTTC.